These 29 T cell receptor beta chains were all obtained from the same sample, sequenced in a study of T cell changes during pregnancy in multiple sclerosis. Measured with immunoSEQ multiplex PCR; TCRdb has only the in-frame clones, and not every one. The sample lists approximately 30,000 clones; roughly 90% were seen once. The sequencing used CD8+ T cells from peripheral blood mononuclear cells, collected after pregnancy. These receptors originate from a female donor with multiple sclerosis, enrolled in a pregnancy study.

The chain carries TRBV7-9 and TRBJ2-2; 9 bases agree with TRBD2. The germline V gene has CDR1 SEHNR and CDR2 FQNEAQ (reference sequence). V lost 5 bases, J lost 6 bases, and 7 bases stayed unmatched. CDR3 size: 15 residues. The CDR3 nucleotides read TGTGCCAGCAGCGGAGCGGGGGGTCCTCCCGGGGAGCTGTTTTTT. It translates to CASSGAGGPPGELFF.

The gene calls are TRBV4-3 and TRBJ1-2; D not certain. Germline V gene sequence: CDR1 LGHNA, CDR2 YSLEER. The CDR3 sequence is 13 residues long. With 0 bases removed from V and 8 bases from J, the gap between germline ends came to 10 bases. CDR3 region: CASSQEIYEGYTF. The CDR3 coding sequence is TGCGCCAGCAGCCAAGAAATCTACGAGGGCTACACCTTC.

J is TRBJ2-5 and V is TRBV11-2, with a possible D match to TRBD1 (6 bases). There are 15 residues in the CDR3. V was cut by 0 bases and J by 5 bases, with 13 bases left in between. From germline, CDR1 is SGHAT and CDR2 FQNNGV. The CDR3 reads CASSLEATGRETQYF. The CDR3 DNA reads TGTGCCAGCAGCTTAGAGGCTACAGGGCGGGAGACCCAGTACTTC.

The gene calls are TRBV4-3 and TRBJ2-7; 11 bases are a match to TRBD1. V shed 0 bases and J 4 bases; nucleotides not matched to a gene: 8. The CDR3 is made up of 17 amino acids. Germline V lookup: CDR1 LGHNA, CDR2 YSLEER. Here the CDR3 reads CASSQDIKGDRGYEQYF. The CDR3 DNA is TGCGCCAGCAGCCAAGATATCAAGGGGGACAGGGGGTACGAGCAGTACTTC.

The chain recombines TRBV25-1 with TRBJ2-5; D perhaps matches TRBD2 (6 bases). This CDR3 is 15 amino acids long. Between the trimmed V and J ends, which lost 4 bases and 7 bases, there was a span of 19 bases. Germline assignment: CDR1 MGHDK and CDR2 SYGVNS. The CDR3 nucleotides are TGTGCCAGCAGTGGACCCCGGAGGGCCGTCGGGACCCAGTACTTC. It specifies CASSGPRRAVGTQYF.

The J gene is TRBJ1-4, the V gene TRBV11-2, with D possibly TRBD1 on 6 matching bases. Between the trimmed V and J ends, which lost 2 bases and 6 bases, there was a span of 16 bases. Looked up from germline, CDR1 is SGHAT and CDR2 is FQNNGV. The CDR3 is made up of 16 amino acids. In DNA, the CDR3 is TGTGCCAGCAGCTTACGGGTGCGACAGGAGGATGAAAAACTGTTTTTT. This codes for CASSLRVRQEDEKLFF. Complete variable domain (other parts from reference TRBV11-2 and TRBJ1-4): EAGVAQSPRYKIIEKRQSVAFWCNPISGHATLYWYQQILGQGPKLLIQFQNNGVVDDSQLPKDRFSAERLKGVDSTLKIQPAKLEDSAVYLCASSLRVRQEDEKLFFGSGTQLSVL.

V and J are TRBV30 and TRBJ1-2; TRBD1 is a possible D gene (6 bases). V was pared by 8 bases and J by 4 bases, with 11 bases between. The CDR3 runs to 11 residues. From germline, CDR1 is GTSNPN and CDR2 SVGIG (reference sequence). The CDR3 coding sequence is TGTGCCGGACACAGGGCCTATGGCTACACCTTC. This sequence encodes CAGHRAYGYTF.

In its sample, this clone was seen a few times. This chain uses TRBV11-3 with TRBJ1-1; 9 bases align to TRBD1. The V segment lost 1 base and the J segment 1 base; nucleotides outside the gene matches: 10. From germline, CDR1 is SGHNT and CDR2 YENEEA. The CDR3 loop spans 18 amino acids. The chain's CDR3 is CASSLAVGTGRENTEAFF. DNA of the CDR3: TGTGCCAGCAGCTTAGCAGTGGGGACAGGGCGGGAGAACACTGAAGCTTTCTTT.

V usage is TRBV14 and J usage is TRBJ1-1, with 9 bases lining up with TRBD1. Germline V gene data show CDR1 as SGHDN and CDR2 as FVKESK. This CDR3 is 13 amino acids long. J lost 6 bases, V lost 4 bases, and 3 bases had no gene match. The CDR3 reads CASSRDRGAEAFF. DNA of the CDR3: TGTGCCAGCAGCCGAGACAGGGGGGCTGAAGCTTTCTTT.

This chain uses TRBV4-3 with TRBJ2-7; perhaps TRBD1 as D (6 bases). The CDR3 runs to 16 residues. Germline lookup yields CDR1 LGHNA and CDR2 YSLEER. Trimming removed 0 bases at V and 0 bases at J, with 12 bases between. CDR3 sequence: CASSQDSGQSSYEQYF. The CDR3 DNA reads as TGCGCCAGCAGCCAAGACTCCGGACAGAGCTCCTACGAGCAGTACTTC.

The J gene is TRBJ1-2, the V gene TRBV7-9, with D tentatively TRBD1 (6 bases). Germline CDR1 and CDR2: SEHNR and FQNEAQ (reference sequence). The CDR3 runs to 15 residues. V dropped 5 bases and J dropped 4 bases, with 17 bases sitting between them. The chain's CDR3 is CASSPKTGLLYGYTF. The CDR3 coding sequence is TGTGCCAGCAGCCCCAAGACAGGCCTTCTCTATGGCTACACCTTC.

The rearrangement uses TRBV12-5 and TRBJ1-1; weak D call: TRBD1 (5 bases). CDR3 length: 15 residues. The V and J ends lost 2 bases and 1 base respectively, with 11 bases between them. The germline V gene has CDR1 LGHNT and CDR2 FRNRAP. The CDR3 region is CASGLPPDTNTEAFF. As DNA, the CDR3 is TGTGCTAGTGGTTTGCCTCCGGACACGAACACTGAAGCTTTCTTT.

The rearrangement joins TRBV9 to TRBJ2-1, with 9 bases that match TRBD1. CDR1 is SGDLS, CDR2 YYNGEE, per germline. This CDR3 region has 17 residues. With 2 bases clipped from V and 8 bases from J, the junction kept 14 bases outside the gene matches. CDR3 region: CASSVAPFGTGRYEQFF. CDR3 bases: TGTGCCAGCAGCGTTGCTCCTTTCGGGACAGGGCGCTATGAGCAGTTCTTC.

The CDR3 DNA reads TGTGCCAGCAGGACCGGGTCTAACGAGCAGTACTTC. It yields the protein CASRTGSNEQYF. The V call is TRBV6-5, the J call TRBJ2-7; D remains unclear. Germline V CDR1 and CDR2: MNHEY, SVGAGI. The CDR3 has 12 amino acids. V lost 6 bases and J 5 bases, leaving 11 bases between the germline ends.

The chain is built from TRBV13 and TRBJ2-5, with 9 bases lining up with TRBD1. The ends lost 7 bases at V and 4 bases at J; junction bases unmatched: 4. CDR1 PRHDT and CDR2 FYEKMQ come from the germline V gene (reference sequence). This CDR3 is built from 13 residues. The CDR3 reads CASTGQGRETQYF. The CDR3 DNA is TGTGCCAGCACAGGACAGGGGAGAGAGACCCAGTACTTC.

V gene TRBV5-4 combines with J gene TRBJ2-7, with TRBD1 matching over 8 bases. The CDR3 runs 14 residues. The V gene end was trimmed by 1 base and the J gene end by 5 bases; junction bases not matched to a gene: 5. Germline loops: CDR1 SGHNT, CDR2 YYREEE (reference sequence). DNA for the CDR3: TGTGCCAGCAGCTTGACAGGGGGTTCCCACGAGCAGTACTTC. Its protein product is CASSLTGGSHEQYF.

The chain combines TRBV6-4 with TRBJ2-5; 15 nucleotides line up with TRBD2. Germline values: CDR1 MRHNA, CDR2 SNTAGT. J was trimmed by 5 bases and V by 3 bases; bases with no gene match: 4. The CDR3 is 16 amino acids. The CDR3 is CASSEGLAGGPETQYF. For the CDR3, the DNA is TGTGCCAGCAGTGAGGGACTAGCGGGGGGTCCGGAGACCCAGTACTTC.

V is TRBV27 and J is TRBJ2-1, with 10 bases lining up with TRBD2. The V segment lost 3 bases and the J segment 8 bases; nucleotides outside the gene matches: 7. The CDR3 length is 15 residues. Looked up from germline, CDR1 is MNHEY and CDR2 is SMNVEV (reference sequence). The CDR3 region is CASSLFLAGEDEQFF. DNA for the CDR3: TGTGCCAGCAGTTTGTTCCTAGCGGGGGAAGATGAGCAGTTCTTC.

This clone was seen a single time. The V gene is TRBV21-1, the J gene TRBJ1-5; TRBD1 was called by the table and not checked on the DNA. TRBV21-1 is a listed pseudogene. The CDR3 loop spans 17 amino acids. The CDR3 DNA is TGTGCCAGCACCGGTTCGTCCGGGCAGAGGGGGTGTCAGCCCCAGCATTTT. It is translated as CASTGSSGQRGCQPQHF.

This clone has a single count. This rearrangement joins TRBV7-9 to TRBJ2-7, with D maybe TRBD1 (6 bases). Germline V gives CDR1 SEHNR, CDR2 FQNEAQ (reference sequence). The CDR3 totals 13 residues. V was trimmed by 5 bases and J by 4 bases, leaving 12 bases between them. This CDR3 reads CASSPGVRYEQYF. The CDR3 DNA is TGTGCCAGCAGCCCAGGGGTAAGGTACGAGCAGTACTTC.

This clone appeared once. The chain links TRBV29-1 to TRBJ2-5; TRBD2 agrees at 12 bases. The CDR3 extends over 13 amino acids. Germline loops: CDR1 SQVTM, CDR2 ANQGSEA. V lost 6 bases to trimming and J lost 4 bases; unmatched junction nucleotides: 3. The DNA for the CDR3 is TGCAGCGTCCCTAGCGGGGGGGGAGAGACCCAGTACTTC. It is translated as CSVPSGGGETQYF.

This clone was seen more than once but under ten times. The chain uses TRBV19 and TRBJ1-5; no reliable D call. Germline-derived CDR1 and CDR2 are LNHDA and SQIVND (reference sequence). The CDR3 runs to 14 residues. V was pared by 5 bases and J by 9 bases, with 17 bases between. CDR3 residues: CASSSSRGSPPQHF. For the CDR3, the DNA is TGTGCCAGTAGTTCCAGTCGGGGATCACCGCCCCAGCATTTT.

The CDR3 coding sequence is TGTGCCAGCAGCCCGACAGGGGCCTACGAGCAGTACTTC. Translation gives CASSPTGAYEQYF. The chain recombines TRBV4-2 with TRBJ2-7; 8 nucleotides match TRBD1. V gave up 4 bases and J gave up 2 bases; unmatched junction bases: 1. Germline values: CDR1 LGHNA, CDR2 YNFKEQ. This CDR3 spans 13 amino acids.

This chain joins TRBV19 and TRBJ2-2; TRBD1 is a possible D gene (6 bases). The CDR3 has 16 amino acids. V was shortened by 4 bases and J by 6 bases, with 18 bases between the two germline ends. Germline V lookup: CDR1 LNHDA, CDR2 SQIVND (reference sequence). The CDR3 reads CASSKLGHDSPGELFF. Written as DNA, the CDR3 is TGTGCCAGTAGTAAATTGGGACACGATTCCCCCGGGGAGCTGTTTTTT.

V and J are TRBV7-9 and TRBJ2-1; 9 bases match TRBD1. The CDR3 extends over 17 amino acids. The V segment lost 5 bases and the J segment 4 bases; nucleotides outside the gene matches: 12. Germline-derived CDR1 and CDR2 are SEHNR and FQNEAQ (reference sequence). CDR3 sequence: CASSHPGGDRVYNEQFF. CDR3 in DNA: TGTGCCAGCAGCCATCCAGGGGGGGACAGGGTTTACAATGAGCAGTTCTTC.

In DNA, the CDR3 is TGCGCCAGCAGCCAAGTACACGGAGGGTTCGACAATGAGCAGTTCTTC. It is translated as CASSQVHGGFDNEQFF. The rearrangement uses TRBV4-3 and TRBJ2-1, with a possible D match to TRBD2 (6 bases). The V end lost 1 base, the J end lost 5 bases, and 15 bases lay between the germline ends. Per germline, CDR1 LGHNA and CDR2 YSLEER. This CDR3 is built from 16 residues.

This clone was detected only once. The junction does not match germline at one end; this may be a read error. The chain employs TRBV27 and TRBJ2-2, with 8 bases matching TRBD1. The length of the CDR3 is 14 residues. Germline V lookup: CDR1 MNHEY, CDR2 SMNVEV (reference sequence). The CDR3 reads CASSWTGSTGELFF. The CDR3 DNA follows: TGTGCCAGTAGTTGGACAGGGAGCACCGGGGAGCTGTTTTTT.

The table lists this clone with a count of one. This chain uses TRBV4-2 with TRBJ1-1; 11 nucleotides agree with TRBD1. CDR3 length: 17 amino acids. Unmatched junction bases numbered 13, after V lost 5 bases and J lost 5 bases. Germline CDR1 LGHNA, CDR2 YNFKEQ. The CDR3, as DNA: TGTGCCAGCAGCTCCCCGTGGACAGGGGGCGCGCAGACTGAAGCTTTCTTT. This sequence encodes CASSSPWTGGAQTEAFF.

The V and J genes are TRBV11-1 and TRBJ2-1; a possible D gene is TRBD1 (6 bases). Trimming took off 6 bases at V and 2 bases at J, with 23 bases between the two ends. The germline V gene has CDR1 SGHAT and CDR2 FQDESV (reference sequence). CDR3 length: 18 amino acids. The CDR3 sequence: CASRAPVGTGLPYNEQFF. The CDR3 coding sequence is TGTGCCAGCAGAGCTCCTGTAGGTACAGGGCTCCCCTACAATGAGCAGTTCTTC.